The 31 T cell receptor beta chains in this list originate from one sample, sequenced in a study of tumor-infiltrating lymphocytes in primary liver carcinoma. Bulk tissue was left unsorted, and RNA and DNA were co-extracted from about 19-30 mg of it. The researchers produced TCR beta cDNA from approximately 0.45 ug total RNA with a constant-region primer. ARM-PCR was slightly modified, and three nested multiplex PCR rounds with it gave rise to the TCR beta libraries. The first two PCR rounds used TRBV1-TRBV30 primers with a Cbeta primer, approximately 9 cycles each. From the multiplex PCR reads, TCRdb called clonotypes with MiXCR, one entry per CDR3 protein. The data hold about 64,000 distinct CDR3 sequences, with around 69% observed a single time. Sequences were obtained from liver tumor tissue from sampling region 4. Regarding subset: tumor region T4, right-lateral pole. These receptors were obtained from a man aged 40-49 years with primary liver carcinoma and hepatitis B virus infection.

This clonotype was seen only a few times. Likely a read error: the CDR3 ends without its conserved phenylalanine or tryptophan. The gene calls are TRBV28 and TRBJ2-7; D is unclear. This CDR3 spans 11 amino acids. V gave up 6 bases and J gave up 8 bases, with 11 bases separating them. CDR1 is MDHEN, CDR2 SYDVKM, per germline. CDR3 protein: CASSNSHKQYL. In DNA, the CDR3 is TGTGCCAGCAGCAATTCCCACAAGCAGTACCTC.

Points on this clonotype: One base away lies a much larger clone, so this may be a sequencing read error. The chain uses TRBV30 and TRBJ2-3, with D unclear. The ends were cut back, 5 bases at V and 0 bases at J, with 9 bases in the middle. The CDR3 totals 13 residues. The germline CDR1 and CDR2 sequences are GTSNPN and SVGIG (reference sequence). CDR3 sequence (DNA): TGTGCCTGGGTGGGTAGGAGCACAGATACGCAGTATTTT. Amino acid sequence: CAWVGRSTDTQYF. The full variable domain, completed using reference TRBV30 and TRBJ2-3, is SQTIHQWPATLVQPVGSPLSLECTVEGTSNPNLYWYRQAAGRGLQLLFYSVGIGQISSEVPQNLSASRPQDRQFILSSKKLLLSDSGFYLCAWVGRSTDTQYFGPGTRLTVL.

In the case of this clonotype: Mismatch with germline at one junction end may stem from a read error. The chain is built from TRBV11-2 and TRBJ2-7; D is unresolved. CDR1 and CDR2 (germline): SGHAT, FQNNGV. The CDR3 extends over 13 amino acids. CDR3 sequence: CASGFDVSYEQYF. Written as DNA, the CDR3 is TGTGCCAGCGGCTTTGATGTCTCCTACGAGCAGTACTTC.

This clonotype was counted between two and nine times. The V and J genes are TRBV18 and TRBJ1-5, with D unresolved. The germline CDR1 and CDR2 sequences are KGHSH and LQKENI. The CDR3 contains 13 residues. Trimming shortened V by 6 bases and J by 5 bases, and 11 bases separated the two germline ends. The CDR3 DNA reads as TGTGCCAGCTCGATTGGGTCCGATCAGCCCCAGCATTTT. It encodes CASSIGSDQPQHF.

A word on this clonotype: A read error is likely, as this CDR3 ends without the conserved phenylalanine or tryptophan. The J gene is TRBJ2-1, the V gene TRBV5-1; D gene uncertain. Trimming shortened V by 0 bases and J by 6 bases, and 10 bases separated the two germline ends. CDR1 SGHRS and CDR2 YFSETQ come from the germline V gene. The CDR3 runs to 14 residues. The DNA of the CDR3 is TGCGCCAGCAGCTTGGAACTCCAACCCAATGAGCAGTTCTCT. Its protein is CASSLELQPNEQFS.

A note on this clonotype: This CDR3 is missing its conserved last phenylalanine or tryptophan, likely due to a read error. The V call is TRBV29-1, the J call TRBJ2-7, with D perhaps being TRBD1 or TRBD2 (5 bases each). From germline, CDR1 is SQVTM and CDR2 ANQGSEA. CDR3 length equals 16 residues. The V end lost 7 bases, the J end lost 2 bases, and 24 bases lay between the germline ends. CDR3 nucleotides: TGCAGCGCCATGACATCCGGGACCGGCACTCCCTACGAGCAGTACTCC. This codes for CSAMTSGTGTPYEQYS.

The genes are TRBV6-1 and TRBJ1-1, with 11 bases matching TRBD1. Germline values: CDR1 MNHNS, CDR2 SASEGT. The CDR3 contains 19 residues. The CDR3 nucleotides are TGTTCCACGGGGACCCCGGGACAGGGGGTTGGGTTACGGAACACTGAAGCTTTCTTT. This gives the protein CSTGTPGQGVGLRNTEAFF.

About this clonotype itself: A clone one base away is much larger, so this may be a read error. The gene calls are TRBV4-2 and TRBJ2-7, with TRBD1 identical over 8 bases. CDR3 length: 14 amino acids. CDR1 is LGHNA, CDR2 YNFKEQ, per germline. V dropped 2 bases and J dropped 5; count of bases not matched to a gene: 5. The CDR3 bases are TGTGCCAGCAGCCAACGTGACAGGGGCCACGAGCAGTACTTC. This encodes CASSQRDRGHEQYF.

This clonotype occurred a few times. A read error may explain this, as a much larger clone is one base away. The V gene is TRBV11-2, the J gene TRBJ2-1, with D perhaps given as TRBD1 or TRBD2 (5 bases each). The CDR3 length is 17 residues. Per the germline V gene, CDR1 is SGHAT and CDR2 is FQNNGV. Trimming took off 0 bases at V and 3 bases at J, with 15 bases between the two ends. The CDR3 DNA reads TGTGCCAGCAGCTTAGATAGGGGCTGGAGGTTCTACAATGAGCAGTTCTTC. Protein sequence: CASSLDRGWRFYNEQFF.

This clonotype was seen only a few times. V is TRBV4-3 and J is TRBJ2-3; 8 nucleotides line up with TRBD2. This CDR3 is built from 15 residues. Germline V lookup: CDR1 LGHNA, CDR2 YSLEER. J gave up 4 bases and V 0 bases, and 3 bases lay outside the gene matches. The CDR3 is CASSQDQLAADTQYF. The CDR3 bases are TGCGCCAGCAGCCAAGATCAACTAGCGGCAGATACGCAGTATTTT.

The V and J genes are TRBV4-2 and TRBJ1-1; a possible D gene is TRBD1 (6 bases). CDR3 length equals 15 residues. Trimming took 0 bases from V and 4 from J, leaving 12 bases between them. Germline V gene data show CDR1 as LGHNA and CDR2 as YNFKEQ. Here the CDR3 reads CASSQDSRGTTEAFF. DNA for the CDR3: TGTGCCAGCAGCCAAGATTCGAGGGGGACCACTGAAGCTTTCTTT.

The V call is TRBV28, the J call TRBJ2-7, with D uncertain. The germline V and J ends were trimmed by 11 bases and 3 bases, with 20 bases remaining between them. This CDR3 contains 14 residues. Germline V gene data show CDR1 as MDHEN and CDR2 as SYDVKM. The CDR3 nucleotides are TGTGCCGGCACTTTAATTGCCTATTACTACGAGCAGTACTTC. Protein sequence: CAGTLIAYYYEQYF. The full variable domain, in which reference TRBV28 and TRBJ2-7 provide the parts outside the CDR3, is DVKVTQSSRYLVKRTGEKVFLECVQDMDHENMFWYRQDPGLGLRLIYFSYDVKMKEKGDIPEGYSVSREKKERFSLILESASTNQTSMYLCAGTLIAYYYEQYFGPGTRLTVT.

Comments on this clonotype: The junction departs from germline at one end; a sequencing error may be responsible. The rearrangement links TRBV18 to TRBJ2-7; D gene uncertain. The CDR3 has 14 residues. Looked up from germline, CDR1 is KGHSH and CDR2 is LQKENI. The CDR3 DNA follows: TGTGCCAGCTCACCACCGCGCCTCTCTTACGAGCAGTATTTC. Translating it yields CASSPPRLSYEQYF.

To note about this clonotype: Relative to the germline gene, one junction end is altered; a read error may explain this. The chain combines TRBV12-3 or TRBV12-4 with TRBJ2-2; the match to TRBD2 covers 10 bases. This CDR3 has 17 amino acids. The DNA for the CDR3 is TGTGCCAGCAGTTTCGTGGGTAGCGGGAGGAAGACCGGGGAGATGTTTTTT. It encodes CASSFVGSGRKTGEMFF.

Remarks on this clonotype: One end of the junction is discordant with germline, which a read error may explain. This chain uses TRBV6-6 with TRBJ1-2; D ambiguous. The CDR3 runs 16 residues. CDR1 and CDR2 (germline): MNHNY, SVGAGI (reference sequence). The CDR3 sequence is CAGSYPAETWRVGYTF. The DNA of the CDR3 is TGTGCCGGCAGTTACCCGGCGGAAACGTGGCGCGTTGGCTACACCTTC.

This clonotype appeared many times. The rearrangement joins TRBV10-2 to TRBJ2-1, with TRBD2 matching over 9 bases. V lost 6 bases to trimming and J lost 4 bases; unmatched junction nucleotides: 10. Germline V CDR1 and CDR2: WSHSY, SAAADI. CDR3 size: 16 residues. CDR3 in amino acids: CASSLEREDMYNEQFF. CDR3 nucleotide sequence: TGCGCCAGCAGCCTTGAGCGGGAGGATATGTACAATGAGCAGTTCTTC.

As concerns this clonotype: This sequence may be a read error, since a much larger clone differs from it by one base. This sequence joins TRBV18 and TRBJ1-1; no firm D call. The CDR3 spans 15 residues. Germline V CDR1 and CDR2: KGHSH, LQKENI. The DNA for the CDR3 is TGTGCCAGCTCACCACTCCCGGACTCGAACACTGAAGCTTTATTT. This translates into CASSPLPDSNTEALF.

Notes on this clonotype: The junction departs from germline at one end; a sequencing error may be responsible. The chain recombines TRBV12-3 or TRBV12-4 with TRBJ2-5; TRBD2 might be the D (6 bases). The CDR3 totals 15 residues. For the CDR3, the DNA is TGTGCCAGCAGCACCTACGCCGGGAGCGAAGAGGCCCAGTACTTC. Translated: CASSTYAGSEEAQYF.

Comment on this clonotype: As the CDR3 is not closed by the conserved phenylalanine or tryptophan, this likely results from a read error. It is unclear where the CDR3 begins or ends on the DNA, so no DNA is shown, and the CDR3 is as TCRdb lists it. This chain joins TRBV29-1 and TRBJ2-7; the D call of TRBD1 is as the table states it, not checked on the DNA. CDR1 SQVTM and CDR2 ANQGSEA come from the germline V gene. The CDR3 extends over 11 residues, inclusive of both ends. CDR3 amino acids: CSVEDGGEQYY.

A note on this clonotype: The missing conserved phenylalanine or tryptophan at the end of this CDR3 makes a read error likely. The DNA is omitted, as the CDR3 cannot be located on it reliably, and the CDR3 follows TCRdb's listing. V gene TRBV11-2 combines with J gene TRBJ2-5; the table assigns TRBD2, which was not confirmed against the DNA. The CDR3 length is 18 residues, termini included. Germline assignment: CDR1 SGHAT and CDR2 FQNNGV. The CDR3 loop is CASILARLALGKKETQYY.

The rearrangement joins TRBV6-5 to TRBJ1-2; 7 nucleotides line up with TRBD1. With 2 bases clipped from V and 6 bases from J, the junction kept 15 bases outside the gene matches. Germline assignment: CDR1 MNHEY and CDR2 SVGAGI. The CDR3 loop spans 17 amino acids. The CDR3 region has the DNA TGTGCCAGCAGTTACGGGACAGAGGTACAATTTTGGGATGGCTACACCTTC. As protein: CASSYGTEVQFWDGYTF.

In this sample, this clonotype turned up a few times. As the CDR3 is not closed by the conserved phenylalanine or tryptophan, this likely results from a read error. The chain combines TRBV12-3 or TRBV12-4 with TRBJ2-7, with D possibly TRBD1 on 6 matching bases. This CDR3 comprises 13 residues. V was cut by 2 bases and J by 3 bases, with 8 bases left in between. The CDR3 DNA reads TGTGCCAGCAGTTTAAACAGGGTCTACGAGCAGTACATC. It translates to CASSLNRVYEQYI.

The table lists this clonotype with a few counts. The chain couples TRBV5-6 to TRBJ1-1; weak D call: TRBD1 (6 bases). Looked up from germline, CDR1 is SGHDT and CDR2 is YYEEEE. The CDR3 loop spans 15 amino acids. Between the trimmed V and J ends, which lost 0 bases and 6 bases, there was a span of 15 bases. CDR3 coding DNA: TGTGCCAGCAGCTTGGGGGGGACGGGGGCCCCTGAAGCTTTCTTT. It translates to CASSLGGTGAPEAFF.

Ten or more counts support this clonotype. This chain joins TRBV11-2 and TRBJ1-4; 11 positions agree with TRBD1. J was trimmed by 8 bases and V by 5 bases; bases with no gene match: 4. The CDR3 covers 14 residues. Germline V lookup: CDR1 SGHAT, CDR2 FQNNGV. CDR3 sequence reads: CASSLGQGAEKLFF. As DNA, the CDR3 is TGTGCCAGCAGCCTCGGACAGGGGGCGGAAAAACTGTTTTTT.

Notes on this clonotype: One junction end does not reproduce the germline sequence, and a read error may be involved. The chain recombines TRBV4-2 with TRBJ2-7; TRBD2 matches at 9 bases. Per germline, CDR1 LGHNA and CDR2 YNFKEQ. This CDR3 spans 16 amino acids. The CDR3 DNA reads TGTGTCAGTAGCCAAGCGGCTAGCGGGGTTTCCTACGAGCACTACTTC. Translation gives CVSSQAASGVSYEHYF.

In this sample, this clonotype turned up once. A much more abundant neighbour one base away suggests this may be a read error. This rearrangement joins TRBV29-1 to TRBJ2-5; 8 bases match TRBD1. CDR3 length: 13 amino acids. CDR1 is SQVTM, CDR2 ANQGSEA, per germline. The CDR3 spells CSGQGADSKTRYF. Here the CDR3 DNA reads TGCAGCGGCCAGGGGGCGGATTCCAAGACCCGGTACTTC.

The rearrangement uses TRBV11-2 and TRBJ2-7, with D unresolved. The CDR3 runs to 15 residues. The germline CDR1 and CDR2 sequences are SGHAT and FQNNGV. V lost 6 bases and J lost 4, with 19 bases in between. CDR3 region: CASSPSWLIEYEQYF. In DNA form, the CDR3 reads TGTGCCAGCAGTCCGTCGTGGCTAATAGAGTACGAGCAGTACTTC. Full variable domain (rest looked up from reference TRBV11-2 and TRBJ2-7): EAGVAQSPRYKIIEKRQSVAFWCNPISGHATLYWYQQILGQGPKLLIQFQNNGVVDDSQLPKDRFSAERLKGVDSTLKIQPAKLEDSAVYLCASSPSWLIEYEQYFGPGTRLTVT.

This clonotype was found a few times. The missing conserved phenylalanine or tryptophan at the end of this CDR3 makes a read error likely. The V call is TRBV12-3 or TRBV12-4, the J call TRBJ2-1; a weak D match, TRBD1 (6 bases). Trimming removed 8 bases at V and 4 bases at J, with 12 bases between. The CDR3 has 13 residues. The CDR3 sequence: CASPPDRYNEQFL. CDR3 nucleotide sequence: TGTGCCAGCCCTCCAGACAGGTACAATGAGCAGTTCCTC.

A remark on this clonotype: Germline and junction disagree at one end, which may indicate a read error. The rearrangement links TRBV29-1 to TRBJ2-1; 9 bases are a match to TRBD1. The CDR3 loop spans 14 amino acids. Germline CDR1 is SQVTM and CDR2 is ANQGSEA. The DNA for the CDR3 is TGCAGCGGAACGCGGACAGGGGACTACAGTGAGCAGTCCTTC. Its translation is CSGTRTGDYSEQSF.

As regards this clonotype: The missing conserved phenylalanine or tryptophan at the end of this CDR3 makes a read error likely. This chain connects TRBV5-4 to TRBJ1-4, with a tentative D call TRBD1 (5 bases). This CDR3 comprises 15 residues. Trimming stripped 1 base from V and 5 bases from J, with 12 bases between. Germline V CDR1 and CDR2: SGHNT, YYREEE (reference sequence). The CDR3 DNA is TGTGCCAGCAGCTTGAAAAGGGAGGGGAATGAAAAACTGTTTTCT. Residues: CASSLKREGNEKLFS.

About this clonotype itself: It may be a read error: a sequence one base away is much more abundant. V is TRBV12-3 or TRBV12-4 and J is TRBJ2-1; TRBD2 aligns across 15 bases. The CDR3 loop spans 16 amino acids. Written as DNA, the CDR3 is TGTGCCAGCAGTTTTCGGACTAGCGGGAGGGTCTATGAGCTGTTCTTC. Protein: CASSFRTSGRVYELFF.